The sequence of this T cell receptor (beta chain) was determined in a study of blood T cell repertoires in COVID-19. In the original analysis: Amplification with reference gene primers provided the estimates of nucleated cell counts. Sequencing used immunoSEQ multiplex PCR; TCRdb keeps in-frame clones, though not all of them. V and J calls and clone size are copied from that table; D and trimming were computed from the DNA. The sample holds 120,000 or so clones, 55% to 75% seen once. The sequenced sample consisted of peripheral blood. This clonotype originated in an older woman with acute or convalescent COVID-19.

CDR3 loop: CASSQAPSGYGYTF. CDR3 coding DNA: TGTGCCAGCAGCCAAGCCCCTAGTGGCTATGGCTACACCTTC. This chain links TRBV3-1 (or the pseudogene TRBV3-2) with TRBJ1-2; D ambiguous. Trimming removed 1 base at V and 4 bases at J, with 10 bases between. This CDR3 region has 14 residues. The germline V gene encodes CDR1 LGHDT and CDR2 YNNKEL (reference sequence).